The entry that follows covers one T cell receptor (beta chain) sequence. Its antigen is currently unknown. V lost 5 bases and J lost 6; bases outside the gene matches: 6. The germline V gene encodes CDR1 SGHRS and CDR2 YFSETQ. The CDR3 runs 15 residues. The source of the sample is a study of regulatory and conventional T cells in RAG deficiency. Findings and caveats of the study: Patient subsets had shorter CDR3s; Omenn Treg-Tconv overlap exceeded 75%.

Genomic DNA came from blood conventional CD4+ T cells gated CD25-low CD127-high. Measured with immunoSEQ multiplex PCR; TCRdb has only the in-frame clones, and not every one. The data contain about 30,000 clones, 96% of them seen just once; the ten biggest clones take up about 0.35%. These sequences were also reported in another study, on regulatory T cells. That source adds: The primer mix had 52 TRBV and 13 TRBJ primers.

The sequencing input was CD25- CD4+ T cells sorted from blood. The rearrangement uses TRBV5-1 and TRBJ2-1; 12 bases map to TRBD2. The origin of this receptor is a human donor in good health. CDR3 loop: CASRQLAGGPNEQFF. The DNA for the CDR3 is TGCGCCAGCAGACAACTAGCGGGAGGACCCAATGAGCAGTTCTTC. The complete variable domain, with remaining parts taken from reference TRBV5-1 and TRBJ2-1, reads KAGVTQTPRYLIKTRGQQVTLSCSPISGHRSVSWYQQTPGQGLQFLFEYFSETQRNKGNFPGRFSGRQFSNSRSEMNVSTLELGDSALYLCASRQLAGGPNEQFFGPGTRLTVL.